This T cell receptor beta chain was identified in a study of cytomegalovirus exposure and HLA in healthy donors. Germline CDR1 and CDR2: LGHNT and FRNRAP. The CDR3 length is 15 residues. V was cut by 4 bases and J by 4 bases, with 16 bases left in between. The PCR made use of 60 Vbeta and 13 Jbeta primers. Assay used: immunoSEQ multiplex PCR; TCRdb lists only in-frame clones, some missing. The sample shows a few hundred thousand clones, 70% to 80% of them seen only once. This chain links TRBV12-5 with TRBJ1-2, with D perhaps matching TRBD1 (6 bases). Sequencing was carried out using PBMCs. The TCR was taken from a girl aged 2 to 9 in good health and CMV-seronegative. The CDR3 region is CASGSGGPYSYGYTF. The CDR3 nucleotides are TGTGCTAGTGGTTCGGGGGGGCCTTACAGCTATGGCTACACCTTC.